The 12 T cell receptor beta chains below were found in one sample sequenced in a study of shared clonotypes between healthy human individuals. TCRdb's table, derived via immunoSEQ multiplex PCR, lists solely in-frame clones and lacks some. Among roughly 640,000 clones, around 97% were seen once, and the ten largest hold about 0.06%. The material sequenced was naive CD4+ T cells sorted from blood. Regarding subset: CD45RA+ positively selected. The source of these receptors is a woman aged 30 to 39 in good health.

This rearrangement joins TRBV7-6 to TRBJ2-1; 12 bases match TRBD2. V lost 5 bases to trimming and J lost 4 bases; unmatched junction nucleotides: 3. The CDR3 covers 15 residues. Germline CDR1 reads SGHVS; CDR2 reads FNYEAQ. The CDR3 DNA is TGTGCCAGCAGCCCAACTAGCGGGAGGTACAATGAGCAGTTCTTC. Amino acids: CASSPTSGRYNEQFF.

The V and J genes are TRBV30 and TRBJ1-4; D is undetermined. Germline-derived CDR1 and CDR2 are GTSNPN and SVGIG (reference sequence). Trimming removed 4 bases at V and 5 bases at J, with 8 bases between. The CDR3 totals 12 residues. CDR3 amino acids: CAWKEQNEKLFF. CDR3 sequence (DNA): TGTGCCTGGAAGGAGCAAAATGAAAAACTGTTTTTT. The whole variable domain, filled in from reference TRBV30 and TRBJ1-4, reads SQTIHQWPATLVQPVGSPLSLECTVEGTSNPNLYWYRQAAGRGLQLLFYSVGIGQISSEVPQNLSASRPQDRQFILSSKKLLLSDSGFYLCAWKEQNEKLFFGSGTQLSVL.

This clone was detected only once. The chain recombines TRBV28 with TRBJ1-5; D ambiguous. The CDR3 covers 14 residues. Germline V gives CDR1 MDHEN, CDR2 SYDVKM. V lost 5 bases to trimming and J lost 8 bases, with 16 bases between them. CDR3 nucleotides: TGTGCCAGCAGTCCCGGTCACGGTATGGAGCCCCAGCATTTT. The encoded protein is CASSPGHGMEPQHF. The complete variable domain, with remaining parts taken from reference TRBV28 and TRBJ1-5, reads DVKVTQSSRYLVKRTGEKVFLECVQDMDHENMFWYRQDPGLGLRLIYFSYDVKMKEKGDIPEGYSVSREKKERFSLILESASTNQTSMYLCASSPGHGMEPQHFGDGTRLSIL.

The CDR3 loop reads CASSWGGTDTQYF. The CDR3 DNA reads TGTGCCAGCAGCTGGGGAGGCACAGATACGCAGTATTTT. The V gene is TRBV11-2, the J gene TRBJ2-3; D perhaps matches TRBD2 (5 bases). The CDR3 covers 13 residues. Between the trimmed V and J ends, which lost 4 bases and 1 base, there was a span of 6 bases. Germline V lookup: CDR1 SGHAT, CDR2 FQNNGV.

The V call is TRBV19, the J call TRBJ2-3; 11 bases map to TRBD1. The junction had 6 bases not matched to a gene; V was cut back by 7 bases and J by 3 bases. The CDR3 spans 15 residues. The V gene's germline CDR1 is LNHDA and CDR2 SQIVND (reference sequence). This CDR3 is CASTQDRGRTDTQYF. The CDR3 bases are TGTGCCAGTACCCAGGACAGGGGGCGGACAGATACGCAGTATTTT.

This chain connects TRBV28 to TRBJ2-1; TRBD2 matches 9 bases. The CDR3 is 15 amino acids. The germline V gene has CDR1 MDHEN and CDR2 SYDVKM. Trimming cost V 3 bases and J 7 bases; bases outside gene matches: 7. The CDR3 region is CASSLAGSGRNEQFF. CDR3 nucleotide sequence: TGTGCCAGCAGTTTGGCCGGTAGCGGGAGAAATGAGCAGTTCTTC.

The rearrangement links TRBV30 to TRBJ1-2, with 7 bases aligning to TRBD1. Per germline, CDR1 GTSNPN and CDR2 SVGIG (reference sequence). V lost 5 bases, J lost 3 bases, and 6 bases stayed unmatched. CDR3 length: 13 residues. The chain's CDR3 is CAWGGQPYYGYTF. CDR3 in DNA: TGTGCCTGGGGGGGACAGCCATACTATGGCTACACCTTC.

In its sample, this clone was seen a few times. The CDR3 loop is CSARSGEAFF. The CDR3 bases are TGCAGTGCTAGGTCGGGAGAAGCTTTCTTT. V gene TRBV20-1 combines with J gene TRBJ1-1; D remains ambiguous. CDR3 length: 10 amino acids. Germline V gene sequence: CDR1 DFQATT, CDR2 SNEGSKA (reference sequence). Trimming pared 3 bases from V and 8 bases from J, leaving 7 bases between.

The chain has TRBV6-5 and TRBJ2-7; TRBD2 matches at 10 bases. CDR3 size: 16 residues. Germline assignment: CDR1 MNHEY and CDR2 SVGAGI. Trimming at V came to 0 bases and at J to 3 bases, leaving 5 bases not matched to a gene. The CDR3 coding sequence is TGTGCCAGCAGTTACTCGAAACTAGCGGGGAGCTACGAGCAGTACTTC. Protein sequence: CASSYSKLAGSYEQYF.

V gene TRBV18 combines with J gene TRBJ2-1; a possible D gene is TRBD1 (6 bases). From germline, CDR1 is KGHSH and CDR2 LQKENI. V lost 2 bases and J lost 0, with 8 bases in between. The CDR3 covers 15 residues. This CDR3 reads CASSPDRSSYNEQFF. CDR3 nucleotide sequence: TGTGCCAGCTCACCAGACAGGAGCTCCTACAATGAGCAGTTCTTC.

The genes are TRBV28 and TRBJ2-7; a weak D match, TRBD2 (5 bases). Germline V gene data show CDR1 as MDHEN and CDR2 as SYDVKM. The CDR3 contains 15 residues. V lost 7 bases and J 2 bases, leaving 18 bases between the germline ends. The CDR3 DNA follows: TGTGCCAGCACGGGGTTTAGTCGGTTGACCTACGAGCAGTACTTC. This encodes CASTGFSRLTYEQYF. The full variable domain, in which reference TRBV28 and TRBJ2-7 provide the parts outside the CDR3, is DVKVTQSSRYLVKRTGEKVFLECVQDMDHENMFWYRQDPGLGLRLIYFSYDVKMKEKGDIPEGYSVSREKKERFSLILESASTNQTSMYLCASTGFSRLTYEQYFGPGTRLTVT.

This chain joins TRBV5-1 and TRBJ1-2; D is possibly TRBD1 (6 bases). V lost 4 bases and J 3 bases, leaving 16 bases between the germline ends. CDR1 and CDR2 from the germline V gene are SGHRS and YFSETQ. This CDR3 spans 15 amino acids. The CDR3 here is CASSMSGDPYYGYTF. CDR3 coding DNA: TGCGCCAGCAGCATGTCAGGGGATCCTTACTATGGCTACACCTTC. Full variable domain (outside the CDR3, taken from reference TRBV5-1 and TRBJ1-2): KAGVTQTPRYLIKTRGQQVTLSCSPISGHRSVSWYQQTPGQGLQFLFEYFSETQRNKGNFPGRFSGRQFSNSRSEMNVSTLELGDSALYLCASSMSGDPYYGYTFGSGTRLTVV.